Shown below are 6 T cell receptor beta chains from a single sample sequenced in a study of blood T cell repertoires in COVID-19. The table came from immunoSEQ multiplex PCR; TCRdb's copy has only in-frame clones and leaves some out. The table lists tens of thousands of clones, 75% to 95% of them singletons. The specimen sequenced was peripheral blood. All receptors derive from a man in his forties or fifties with acute or convalescent COVID-19.

The rearrangement uses TRBV6-4 and TRBJ2-3; perhaps TRBD2 as D (5 bases). With 6 bases removed from V and 0 bases from J, the gap between germline ends came to 19 bases. The CDR3 length is 17 residues. CDR1 is MRHNA and CDR2 is SNTAGT in the germline V gene. CDR3 residues: CASSPPEDLPSTDTQYF. Here the CDR3 DNA reads TGTGCCAGCAGCCCCCCGGAGGACCTCCCCAGCACAGATACGCAGTATTTT.

J is TRBJ1-5 and V is TRBV19, with D possibly matching TRBD1 (5 bases). This CDR3 contains 15 residues. V was clipped by 4 bases and J by 0 bases, with 10 bases between them. Germline V gene lookup returns CDR1 LNHDA and CDR2 SQIVND (reference sequence). In nucleotides, the CDR3 is TGTGCCAGTAGTACCAGGGCCTATAGCAATCAGCCCCAGCATTTT. It translates to CASSTRAYSNQPQHF.

This chain links TRBV7-8 with TRBJ1-2; weak D call: TRBD1 (5 bases). CDR3 length: 15 residues. Deletions cut 2 bases from V and 3 bases from J, with 13 bases between. Per the germline V gene, CDR1 is SGHVS and CDR2 is FQNEAQ. The CDR3 sequence is CASSLMGQGYYGYTF. DNA of the CDR3: TGTGCCAGCAGCTTAATGGGGCAGGGATACTATGGCTACACCTTC.

The chain has TRBV18 and TRBJ2-7; TRBD2 aligns across 7 bases. The junction had 8 bases not matched to a gene; V was cut back by 3 bases and J by 3 bases. Germline lookup yields CDR1 KGHSH and CDR2 LQKENI. This CDR3 is 15 amino acids long. CDR3 amino acids: CASSPNGGSSYEQYF. Written as DNA, the CDR3 is TGTGCCAGCTCACCGAACGGCGGGAGTAGCTACGAGCAGTACTTC.

The chain carries TRBV6-5 and TRBJ2-5; D is possibly TRBD2 (5 bases). Trimming cost V 2 bases and J 2 bases, with 9 bases left between them. Germline V lookup: CDR1 MNHEY, CDR2 SVGAGI. The CDR3 runs to 14 residues. The CDR3, as DNA: TGTGCCAGCAGTTACAGGACTGCGCAAGAGACCCAGTACTTC. Amino acid sequence: CASSYRTAQETQYF.

The chain recombines TRBV6-2 or TRBV6-3 with TRBJ1-1; TRBD1 matches at 8 bases. Trimming took 2 bases from V and 5 from J; bases not matched to a gene: 10. CDR3 length: 16 amino acids. Germline CDR1 and CDR2: MNHEY and SVGEGT. The CDR3 loop is CASSYSQGAWVTEAFF. CDR3 DNA sequence: TGTGCCAGCAGTTACAGCCAGGGGGCCTGGGTTACTGAAGCTTTCTTT.